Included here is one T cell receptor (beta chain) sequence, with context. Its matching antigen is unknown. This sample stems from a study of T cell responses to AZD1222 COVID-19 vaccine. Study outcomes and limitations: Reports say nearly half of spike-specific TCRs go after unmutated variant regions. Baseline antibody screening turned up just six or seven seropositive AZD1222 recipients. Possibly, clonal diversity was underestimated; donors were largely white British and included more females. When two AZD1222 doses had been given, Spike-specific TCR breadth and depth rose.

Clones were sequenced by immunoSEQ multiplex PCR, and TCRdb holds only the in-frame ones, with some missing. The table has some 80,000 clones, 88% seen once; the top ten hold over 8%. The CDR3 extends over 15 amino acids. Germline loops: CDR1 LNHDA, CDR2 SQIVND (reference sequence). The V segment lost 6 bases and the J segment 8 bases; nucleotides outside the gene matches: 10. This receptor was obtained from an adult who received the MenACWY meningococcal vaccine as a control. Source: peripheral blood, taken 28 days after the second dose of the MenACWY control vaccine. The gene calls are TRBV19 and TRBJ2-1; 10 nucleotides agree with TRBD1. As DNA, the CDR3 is TGTGCCAGTAGCCAAGGACAGGGGGGGCATCATGAGCAGTTCTTC. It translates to CASSQGQGGHHEQFF.